Described below is a single T cell receptor beta chain sequence and its context. No cognate antigen has been identified for it. Per-base qualities were not stored, and no clone one base away is much larger. The data belong to a study of shared clonotypes between healthy human individuals (dated by TCRdb to about 2020). General notes on the study: Three men and two women, aged 18 to 49 years, made up the cohort. For each donor, three plates each were used for CD4 naive and CD4 memory, two plates were used for CD8 naive, and one plate was used for CD8 memory. The study deeply sequenced blood TCR repertoires of about 5 healthy adults to estimate repertoire size and the extent of clonotype sharing between individuals. To increase sequencing depth and limit assay-specific biases, TCR repertoire library preparation and sequencing were carried out by different laboratories using diverse techniques. Leukapheresis yielded between about 0.9 and 10 billion PBMCs per donor.

Using the deep immunoSEQ assay, multiplex PCR amplified TCR CDR3 regions from genomic DNA. Extracted genomic DNA from each cell subset was distributed evenly across all wells of several immunoSEQ 96-well plates, and each plate was treated as a replicate. For sorted subsets, each replicate PCR was loaded with 200 ng genomic DNA, equivalent to 30,000 to 35,000 T cell genomes. Purified libraries were quantified with a Qubit 3.0 fluorometer, sized on a Bioanalyzer 2100, and re-quantified with the KAPA Library Quantification kit. Every immunoSEQ 96-well plate was sequenced on a separate single-read 150-cycle Illumina NextSeq 550 flow cell. Processing in the source paper ran as follows. Because the immunoSEQ output held only junctional sequences and lacked quality scores, the filtering could not match the filtering applied to full-length reads. To assign V/J genes and CDR3, sequences were annotated using PyIR, a Python wrapper for IgBLAST v1.9, with IMGT germline references. Any read was removed if the V/J assignment was weak (E-value above 1e-6), the CDR3 was missing, or the read contained stop codons, out-of-frame junctions, or ambiguous translated residues. V3J clonotypes were defined as sequences sharing an identical inferred V gene, J gene, and CDR3 amino acid sequence. The percentage overlap between two repertoires was calculated by dividing the number of shared unique clonotypes by the size of the smaller repertoire. Repertoire richness was assessed with RTK rarefaction, the Chao1 estimator, and Recon v2.1 estimates of unobserved clonotypes. Generation probabilities were computed with OLGA for all TCRbeta clonotypes obtained by the gDNA method from a few donors. TCRdb stores this immuneACCESS table with in-frame sequences only. Part of the clones is absent; in the studies checked, under half of the shortfall reflects unresolved V genes, and no reason is known for the rest. V and J calls plus clone size are reproduced from that table; the DNA served to infer D and trimming. Across this sample there are some 2 million clones, with over 85% seen only once. Of the sample, 0.13% falls within the top ten clones.

The donors were healthy, HIV-negative adults with no recently reported acute infections or vaccinations. Every donor was a Caucasian adult residing in Nashville, Tennessee, USA. CD4+ T cells were enriched by magnetic negative selection; naive cells were then positively selected on CD45RA, and the negative fraction formed the memory subset. Blood was obtained by leukapheresis, after which PBMCs were separated by Ficoll-Histopaque density gradient centrifugation and cryopreserved in liquid nitrogen vapor phase. Analytical flow cytometry was used to check the purity and quantity of each magnetically sorted T cell population. Genomic DNA was isolated from every sorted fraction and measured by UV absorbance on a Nanodrop 2000c. Overall results and qualifications from the work: Sampling was restricted to blood, and TCR repertoires in tissues likely differ from the TCR repertoires found in blood. Estimated clonotype richness was generally larger for naive than for memory subsets. Rarefaction of sorted-subset datasets indicated incomplete sequencing despite the large sequencing depth. The genetic and exposure-history diversity represented was limited by the small number of donors. Pairwise subsampling indicated that sequencing depth was expected to affect the degree of clonotype sharing among donors. When a handful of donors were compared, the shared fraction of clonotypes was around 5% for naive CD4, roughly 3.4% for naive CD8, 2.3% for memory CD4, and 0.4% for memory CD8. Compared with non-shared clonotypes, the clonotypes found in all four sorted-subset donors had higher generation probabilities.

Sequenced material: naive CD4+ T cells sorted from blood. In the paper's terms, the cell subset or site label means: CD45RA+ positively selected. The receptor was derived from a man aged 18 to 30 in good health.

The CDR3 protein: CASSSGQGPNTEAFF. The DNA sequence reads TGTGCCAGCAGCTCCGGACAGGGCCCGAACACTGAAGCTTTCTTT. Recombination connected TRBV4-2 to TRBJ1-1; 8 bases in the middle match TRBD1. V loses 5 bases at its end and J loses 1 base; junction bases beyond the gene matches: 6. Via the germline V gene, CDR1 is LGHNA and CDR2 YNFKEQ. Taken from cysteine to phenylalanine, the CDR3 has 15 residues. Only CDR3 DNA is held: 45 bases, read in frame from base 1.